This TCR beta chain was obtained from a study of blood T cell repertoires in COVID-19. Study summary: The analysed material was cDNA or gDNA that came from T cells, B-cell-depleted T cells, or PBMCs.

TCRdb's copy holds only in-frame clones and misses some; the assay was immunoSEQ multiplex PCR. The table shows some 160,000 clones, with 84% occurring only once. V lost 1 base and J lost 3, with 7 bases in between. The CDR3 runs to 13 residues. Germline lookup yields CDR1 KGHSH and CDR2 LQKENI. A word on this clone: Other DNA sequences in this sample translate to the same CDR3.

This sequence was found in a woman aged 45-59 years who had recovered from COVID-19. Specimen: PBMCs or T cells enriched from blood (not recorded which). The chain combines TRBV18 with TRBJ2-7; D might be TRBD2 (5 bases). In DNA, the CDR3 is TGTGCCAGCTCACCACGTAGCGACTACGAGCAGTACTTC. Translated: CASSPRSDYEQYF.